This paragraph reports one TCR beta chain. Its antigen is as yet unknown. The data derive from a study of shared clonotypes between healthy human individuals. Regarding the study as a whole: In this cohort, only blood was sampled, and tissue repertoires likely differ.

This CDR3 has 15 amino acids. The germline CDR1 and CDR2 sequences are MDHEN and SYDVKM. Trimming removed 8 bases from V and 2 bases from J, with 19 bases in between. An assay was performed, and its level was deep. Every subset's genomic DNA went evenly onto several immunoSEQ plates. The method was immunoSEQ multiplex PCR; TCRdb's version includes in-frame clones alone and lacks a portion of them. The repertoire holds 490,000 or so clones, with 70% to 80% as singletons. Among the donors, all were Caucasian adults who lived in Nashville, Tennessee. The source is a woman aged 40 to 50 in good health. Some clones in this sample may be carry-over from other donors' samples. This rearrangement joins TRBV28 to TRBJ2-7, with D possibly being TRBD1 or TRBD2 (5 bases each). Sequenced: PBMCs. Written as DNA, the CDR3 is TGTGCCAGCCAAGAACCGGGACCTTTAACCTACGAGCAGTACTTC. It is translated as CASQEPGPLTYEQYF. The complete variable domain, with remaining parts taken from reference TRBV28 and TRBJ2-7, reads DVKVTQSSRYLVKRTGEKVFLECVQDMDHENMFWYRQDPGLGLRLIYFSYDVKMKEKGDIPEGYSVSREKKERFSLILESASTNQTSMYLCASQEPGPLTYEQYFGPGTRLTVT.